The clone carrying this TCR beta chain was seen at least ten times. Its antigen is currently unknown. This record comes from a study of T cells in Graves' hyperthyroidism and ophthalmopathy. On the study more broadly: Initial diagnosis, before any treatment, was when peripheral blood was collected. Broader study findings: In blood, most of the thyroid clonotypes expanded above 0.001 were also present. For ophthalmopathy, model prediction preceded onset by a median about 6.4 months.

Any patient presenting with uncontrolled infection, other autoimmune disease, pregnancy or lactation was left out. RNA transcripts were the template for amplifying TCR beta CDR3 regions. Carried out on the TCR CDR3, a first-round RT-PCR used the HTBI primer set. TCRdb re-analysed the multiplex PCR reads in MiXCR, keeping a single row per CDR3 protein. The sample yields fewer than 550,000 distinct CDR3 sequences, about 24% seen once. The TCR sequence derives from a woman aged 30 to 39 with Graves' ophthalmopathy. The specimen was blood.

CDR3 loop: CASSVAGGGQGPETQYF. The CDR3 DNA reads TGTGCCAGCAGCGTAGCCGGTGGTGGTCAGGGCCCAGAGACCCAGTACTTC. The chain combines TRBV9 with TRBJ2-5; D may be TRBD1 (5 bases). Trimming took off 0 bases at V and 4 bases at J, with 19 bases between the two ends. The CDR3 covers 17 residues. Germline V lookup: CDR1 SGDLS, CDR2 YYNGEE. The complete variable domain, with remaining parts taken from reference TRBV9 and TRBJ2-5, reads DSGVTQTPKHLITATGQRVTLRCSPRSGDLSVYWYQQSLDQGLQFLIQYYNGEERAKGNILERFSAQQFPDLHSELNLSSLELGDSALYFCASSVAGGGQGPETQYFGPGTRLLVL.